Listed here is a single TCR beta chain. Within its sample, this clone is large (0.1 to 1%). It has no known antigen specificity. No base-level quality is on record; no much larger clone is a single base apart. The sample comes from a study of CXCR4 blockade with PD-1 therapy in pancreatic cancer (dated 2019 in TCRdb). About the investigation overall: The study analyzed resected pancreatic ductal adenocarcinoma using multiplex immunohistochemistry and TCRbeta immunosequencing, along with ex vivo slice culture to test PD-1 and CXCR4 blockade. Two geographically distinct regions were TCR-sequenced from each of roughly six tumors to assess intratumoral heterogeneity. Study-level results and caveats: Because only TCRbeta chains were sequenced, true antigen-specificity overlap among convergent dominant clones remained unconfirmed while awaiting paired alpha-beta single-cell sequencing. Tumors showed clonal expansion, with mean productive clonality approximately 0.14 versus 0.053 in healthy blood, but clonality did not correlate with survival. The frequency of each amino acid clone correlated strongly with the number of distinct nucleotide rearrangements encoding that clone, suggesting convergent selection driven by common tumor antigens.

The germline V gene sets CDR1 to SGDLS and CDR2 to YYNGEE. The CDR3 runs 18 residues from the cysteine to the phenylalanine. The only DNA kept is the CDR3, 54 bases in frame from the first base. V lost 3 bases and J lost 2 bases, and the count of bases not matched to a germline gene is 11. Using the immunoSEQ Assay at Adaptive Biotechnologies, the researchers immunosequenced TCRbeta CDR3 regions from the extracted DNA. From the authors' description of their analysis: To measure the absolute abundance of each unique TCRbeta CDR3, the sequences were collapsed and filtered. Clonality was calculated as 1 minus Pielou's evenness, using only productive in-frame rearrangements. Regional overlap was evaluated by tracking the top 100 nucleotide rearrangements across paired samples, and paired versus unrelated samples were compared using the Morisita index. The immunoSEQ Rearrangement Details tool was used to assess convergence of nucleotide rearrangements onto identical amino acid sequences. TCRdb took this table from immuneACCESS and kept in-frame rearrangements with V and J called. Such tables lack part of the clones; where checked against another copy, unresolved V genes explain under half of the gap, and the rest is unexplained. Clone size and V and J calls were adopted from that table, with D and trimming inferred from the DNA. This sample holds 3,800 or so clones; around 46% were observed only once. Of the sample, 15% to 20% is held by the ten largest clones.

The patients who supplied the archived tumor blocks had received no neoadjuvant therapy before resection. In the preserved-tissue arm, the study used 30 to 35 surgical resection samples taken from roughly 25 pancreatic ductal adenocarcinoma patients who had not previously been treated. For the resection arm, DNA was extracted from ten 5-micron curls of FFPE tumor adjacent to the multiplex immunohistochemistry slide. Recombination joined TRBV9 with TRBJ2-3, with 11 bases matching TRBD2. The sequencing sample was made of tumor tissue. The TCR originated in a human donor with pancreatic ductal adenocarcinoma. The DNA is as follows: TGTGCCAGCAGCGCAGGGACTAGCGGAGGAGGATTCACAGATACGCAGTATTTT. This is translated as CASSAGTSGGGFTDTQYF. Reference TRBV9 and TRBJ2-3 proteins supply the regions before and after the CDR3; the full variable domain is: DSGVTQTPKHLITATGQRVTLRCSPRSGDLSVYWYQQSLDQGLQFLIQYYNGEERAKGNILERFSAQQFPDLHSELNLSSLELGDSALYFCASSAGTSGGGFTDTQYFGPGTRLTVL.